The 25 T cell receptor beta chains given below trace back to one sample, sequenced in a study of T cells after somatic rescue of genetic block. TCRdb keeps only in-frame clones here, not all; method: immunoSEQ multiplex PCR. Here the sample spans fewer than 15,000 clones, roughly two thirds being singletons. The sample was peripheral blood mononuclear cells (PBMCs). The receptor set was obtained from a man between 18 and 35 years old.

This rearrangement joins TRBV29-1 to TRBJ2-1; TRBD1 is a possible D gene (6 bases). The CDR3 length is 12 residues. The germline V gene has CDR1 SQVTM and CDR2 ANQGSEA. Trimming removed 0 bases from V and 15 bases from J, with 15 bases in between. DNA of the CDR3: TGCAGCGTTGAAGATCCTGGAACAGGGCTGTTCTTC. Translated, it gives CSVEDPGTGLFF.

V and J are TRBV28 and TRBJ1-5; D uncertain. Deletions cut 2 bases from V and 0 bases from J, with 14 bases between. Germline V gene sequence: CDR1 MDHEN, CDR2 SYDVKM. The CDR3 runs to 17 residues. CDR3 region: CASSLPSFWASNQPQHF. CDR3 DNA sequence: TGTGCCAGCAGTTTACCCTCTTTCTGGGCTAGCAATCAGCCCCAGCATTTT.

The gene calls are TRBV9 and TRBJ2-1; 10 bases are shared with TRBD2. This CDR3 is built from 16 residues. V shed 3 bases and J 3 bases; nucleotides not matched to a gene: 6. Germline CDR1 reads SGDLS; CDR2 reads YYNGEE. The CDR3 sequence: CASSAPGLADYNEQFF. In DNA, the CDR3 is TGTGCCAGCAGCGCCCCCGGACTAGCGGACTACAATGAGCAGTTCTTC.

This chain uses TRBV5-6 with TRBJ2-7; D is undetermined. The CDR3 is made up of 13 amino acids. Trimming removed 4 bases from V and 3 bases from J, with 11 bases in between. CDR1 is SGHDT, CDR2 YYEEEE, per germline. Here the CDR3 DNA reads TGTGCCAGCAGCCCGGGCTTTTTCTACGAGCAGTACTTC. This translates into CASSPGFFYEQYF.

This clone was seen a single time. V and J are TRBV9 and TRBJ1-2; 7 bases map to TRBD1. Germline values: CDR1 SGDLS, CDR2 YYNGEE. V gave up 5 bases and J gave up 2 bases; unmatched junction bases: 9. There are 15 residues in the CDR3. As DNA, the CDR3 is TGTGCCAGCAGTTTGATTCCGGGACAGAACTATGGCTACACCTTC. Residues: CASSLIPGQNYGYTF.

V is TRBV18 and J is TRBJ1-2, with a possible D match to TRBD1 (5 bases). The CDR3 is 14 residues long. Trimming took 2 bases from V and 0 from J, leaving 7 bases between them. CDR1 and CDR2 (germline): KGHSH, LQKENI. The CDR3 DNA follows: TGTGCCAGCTCACCAGAGGGGACTAACTATGGCTACACCTTC. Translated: CASSPEGTNYGYTF.

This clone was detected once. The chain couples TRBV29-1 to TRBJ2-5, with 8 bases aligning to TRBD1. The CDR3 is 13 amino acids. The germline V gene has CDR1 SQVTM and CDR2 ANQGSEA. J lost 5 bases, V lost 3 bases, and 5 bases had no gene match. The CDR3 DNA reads TGCAGCGTTGATGGGACAGGTGGTGAGACCCAGTACTTC. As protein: CSVDGTGGETQYF.

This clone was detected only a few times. This CDR3 is CASSEAWDDGYTF. As DNA, the CDR3 is TGTGCCAGCAGTGAAGCCTGGGACGATGGCTACACCTTC. The chain is built from TRBV6-1 and TRBJ1-2; D perhaps matches TRBD1 (5 bases). There are 13 residues in the CDR3. The V gene's germline CDR1 is MNHNS and CDR2 SASEGT. V lost 0 bases and J lost 6, with 8 bases in between.

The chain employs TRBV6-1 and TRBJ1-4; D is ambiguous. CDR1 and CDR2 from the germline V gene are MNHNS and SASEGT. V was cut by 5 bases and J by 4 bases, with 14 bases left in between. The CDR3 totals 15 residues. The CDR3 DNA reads TGTGCCAGCAGTAAGGGCGGAATGTATAATGAAAAACTGTTTTTT. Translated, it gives CASSKGGMYNEKLFF.

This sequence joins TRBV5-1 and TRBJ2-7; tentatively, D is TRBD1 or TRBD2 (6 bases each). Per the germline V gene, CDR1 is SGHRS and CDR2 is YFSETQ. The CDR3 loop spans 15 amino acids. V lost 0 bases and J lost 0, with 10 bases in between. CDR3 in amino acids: CASSLEGGVSYEQYF. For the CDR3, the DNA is TGCGCCAGCAGCTTGGAGGGGGGAGTCTCCTACGAGCAGTACTTC.

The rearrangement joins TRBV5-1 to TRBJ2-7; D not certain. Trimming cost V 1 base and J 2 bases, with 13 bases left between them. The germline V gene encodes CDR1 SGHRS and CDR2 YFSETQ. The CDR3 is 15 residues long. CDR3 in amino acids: CASSLKGGSPYEQYF. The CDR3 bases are TGCGCCAGCAGCTTGAAAGGCGGTAGCCCCTACGAGCAGTACTTC.

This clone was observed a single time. The CDR3 DNA reads as TGTGCCAGCAGCTTGGCGAACAGGGCCCACGAGCAGTACTTC. Its protein is CASSLANRAHEQYF. The rearrangement joins TRBV5-4 to TRBJ2-7, with D possibly TRBD1 on 6 matching bases. Trimming shortened V by 0 bases and J by 5 bases, and 12 bases separated the two germline ends. Germline V gene data show CDR1 as SGHNT and CDR2 as YYREEE (reference sequence). The CDR3 loop spans 14 amino acids.

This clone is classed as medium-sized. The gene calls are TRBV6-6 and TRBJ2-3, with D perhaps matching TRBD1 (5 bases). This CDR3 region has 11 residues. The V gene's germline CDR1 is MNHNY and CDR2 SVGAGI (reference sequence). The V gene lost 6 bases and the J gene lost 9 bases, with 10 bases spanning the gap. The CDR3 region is CASRGLGTQYF. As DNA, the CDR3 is TGTGCCAGCAGGGGGCTCGGGACGCAGTATTTT.

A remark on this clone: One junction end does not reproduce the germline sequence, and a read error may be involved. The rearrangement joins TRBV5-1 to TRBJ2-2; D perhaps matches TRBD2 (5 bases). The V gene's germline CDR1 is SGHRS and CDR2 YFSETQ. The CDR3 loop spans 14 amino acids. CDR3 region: CASSLAPEHRGAVF. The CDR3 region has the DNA TGCGCCAGCAGCTTGGCACCCGAACACCGGGGAGCTGTTTTT.

DNA for the CDR3: TGTGCCAGCAGCTTCGGACTAGCGGGAGGGGAATTGTACTTC. Its protein is CASSFGLAGGELYF. V gene TRBV5-4 combines with J gene TRBJ2-7, with 15 bases aligning to TRBD2. The germline V gene encodes CDR1 SGHNT and CDR2 YYREEE (reference sequence). Losses at the gene ends were 2 bases for V and 12 bases for J; bases not matched to a gene: 6. The CDR3 length is 14 residues. Full variable domain (outside the CDR3, taken from reference TRBV5-4 and TRBJ2-7): ETGVTQSPTHLIKTRGQQVTLRCSSQSGHNTVSWYQQALGQGPQFIFQYYREEENGRGNFPPRFSGLQFPNYSSELNVNALELDDSALYLCASSFGLAGGELYFGPGTRLTVT.

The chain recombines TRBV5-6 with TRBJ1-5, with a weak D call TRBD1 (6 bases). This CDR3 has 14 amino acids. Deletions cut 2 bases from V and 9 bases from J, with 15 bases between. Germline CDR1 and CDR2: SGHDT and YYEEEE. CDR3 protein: CASSFRQAHGPQHF. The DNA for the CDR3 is TGTGCCAGCAGCTTTAGACAGGCACATGGGCCCCAGCATTTT.

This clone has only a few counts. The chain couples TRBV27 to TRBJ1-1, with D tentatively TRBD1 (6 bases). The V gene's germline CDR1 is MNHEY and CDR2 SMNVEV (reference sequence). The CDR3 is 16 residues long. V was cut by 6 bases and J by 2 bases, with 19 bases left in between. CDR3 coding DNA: TGTGCCAGCAGCCTCAGACTAGGGGGATCTAACACTGAAGCTTTCTTT. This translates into CASSLRLGGSNTEAFF.

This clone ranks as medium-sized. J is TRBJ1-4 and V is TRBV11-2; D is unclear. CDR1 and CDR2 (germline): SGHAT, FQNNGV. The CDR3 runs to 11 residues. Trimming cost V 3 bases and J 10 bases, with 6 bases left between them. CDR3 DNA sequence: TGTGCCAGCAGCTTCCCTAGAAAACTGTTTTTT. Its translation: CASSFPRKLFF. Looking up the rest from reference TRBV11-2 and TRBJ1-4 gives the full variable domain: EAGVAQSPRYKIIEKRQSVAFWCNPISGHATLYWYQQILGQGPKLLIQFQNNGVVDDSQLPKDRFSAERLKGVDSTLKIQPAKLEDSAVYLCASSFPRKLFFGSGTQLSVL.

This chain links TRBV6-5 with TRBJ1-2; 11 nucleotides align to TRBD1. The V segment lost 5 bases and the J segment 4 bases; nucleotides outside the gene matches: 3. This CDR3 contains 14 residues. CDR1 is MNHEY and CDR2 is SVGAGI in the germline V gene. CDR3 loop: CASSAGTGGYGYTF. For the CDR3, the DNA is TGTGCCAGCAGTGCCGGGACAGGGGGCTATGGCTACACCTTC.

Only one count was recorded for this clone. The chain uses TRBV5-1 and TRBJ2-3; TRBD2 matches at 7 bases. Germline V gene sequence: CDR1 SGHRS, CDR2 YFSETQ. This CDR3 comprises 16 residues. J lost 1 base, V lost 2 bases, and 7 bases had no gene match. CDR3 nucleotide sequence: TGCGCCAGCAGCTTTCCAGCTAGCGGCCGCACAGATACGCAGTATTTT. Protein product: CASSFPASGRTDTQYF.

The CDR3 bases are TGTGCCAGCAGCCCCACCGGGACTAGCGGCTACGAGCAGTACTTC. This encodes CASSPTGTSGYEQYF. The chain combines TRBV7-3 with TRBJ2-7; 11 nucleotides match TRBD2. CDR1 and CDR2 from the germline V gene are SGHTA and FQGTGA. This CDR3 is built from 15 residues. Trimming cost V 5 bases and J 3 bases; bases outside gene matches: 6.

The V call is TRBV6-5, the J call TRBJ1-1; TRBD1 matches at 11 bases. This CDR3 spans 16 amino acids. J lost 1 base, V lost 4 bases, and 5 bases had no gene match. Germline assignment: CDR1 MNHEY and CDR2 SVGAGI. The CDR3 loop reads CASSSRTGGPNTEAFF. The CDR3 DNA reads TGTGCCAGCAGTTCCCGGACAGGGGGCCCGAACACTGAAGCTTTCTTT.

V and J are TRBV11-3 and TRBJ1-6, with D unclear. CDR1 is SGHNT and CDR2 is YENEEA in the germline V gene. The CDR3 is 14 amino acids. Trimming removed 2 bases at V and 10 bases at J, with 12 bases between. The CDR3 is CASSLWATGSPLHF. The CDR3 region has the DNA TGTGCCAGCAGCTTATGGGCCACGGGGTCACCCCTCCACTTT.

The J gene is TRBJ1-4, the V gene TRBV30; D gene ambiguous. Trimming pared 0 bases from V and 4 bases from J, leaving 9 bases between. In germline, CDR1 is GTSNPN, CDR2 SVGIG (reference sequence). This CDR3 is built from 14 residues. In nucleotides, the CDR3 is TGTGCCTGGAGTGTTGACATCTATAATGAAAAACTGTTTTTT. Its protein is CAWSVDIYNEKLFF.

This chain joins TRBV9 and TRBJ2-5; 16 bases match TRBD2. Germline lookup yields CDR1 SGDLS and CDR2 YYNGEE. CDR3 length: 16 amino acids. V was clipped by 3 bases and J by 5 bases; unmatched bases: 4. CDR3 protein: CASSAPGLAGGETQYF. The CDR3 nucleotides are TGTGCCAGCAGCGCCCCGGGACTAGCGGGGGGGGAGACCCAGTACTTC.